This record concerns one T cell receptor (beta chain) sequence. Within the sample, other DNA sequences also encode this same CDR3. The record originates from a study of shared clonotypes between healthy human individuals. Sequenced by immunoSEQ multiplex PCR; TCRdb stores in-frame clones only, minus some. The sample shows 1.4 million to 1.5 million clones, roughly 96% of them seen only once. Material: naive CD4+ T cells sorted from blood. Subset: CD45RA+ positively selected. This sequence was found in a young man in good health.

Here the CDR3 DNA reads TGCAGCGTTGATCGAGATGGCTACACCTTC. Its protein product is CSVDRDGYTF. The chain joins TRBV29-1 to TRBJ1-2, with no clear D. Germline lookup yields CDR1 SQVTM and CDR2 ANQGSEA. There are 10 residues in the CDR3. Trimming removed 3 bases from V and 6 bases from J, with 5 bases in between.